The 3 T cell receptor beta chains below all came from one sample that was sequenced in a study of blood T cell repertoires in COVID-19. Sequencing was performed with immunoSEQ multiplex PCR; in TCRdb, only in-frame clones are kept and a portion is missing. The sample has some 80,000 clones, around 83% seen once. The sequenced sample consisted of peripheral blood. Receptors were obtained from a man aged 55 to 69 with COVID-19, enrolled during active disease.

This chain joins TRBV7-2 and TRBJ1-2; 10 bases line up with TRBD1. The CDR3 has 15 amino acids. Trimming removed 4 bases from V and 3 bases from J; junction bases left unmatched: 5. CDR1 and CDR2 from the germline V gene are SGHTA and FQGNSA. Here the CDR3 reads CASSSRDRGYYGYTF. In DNA form, the CDR3 reads TGTGCCAGCAGCTCCCGGGACAGGGGTTACTATGGCTACACCTTC.

This sequence joins TRBV5-1 and TRBJ1-4; D is unresolved. In germline, CDR1 is SGHRS, CDR2 YFSETQ. The CDR3 consists of 15 residues. Trimming cost V 0 bases and J 3 bases, with 9 bases left between them. The CDR3 here is CASSLDLGANEKLFF. CDR3 DNA sequence: TGCGCCAGCAGCTTGGATCTCGGAGCTAATGAAAAACTGTTTTTT.

The chain recombines TRBV6-2 or TRBV6-3 with TRBJ1-2; no reliable D call. Trimming shortened V by 2 bases and J by 7 bases, and 14 bases separated the two germline ends. The CDR3 has 14 amino acids. CDR1 and CDR2 (germline): MNHEY, SVGEGT. The CDR3 DNA is TGTGCCAGCAGTTACCCCGGAATTACGGGTGGCTACACCTTC. It translates to CASSYPGITGGYTF.